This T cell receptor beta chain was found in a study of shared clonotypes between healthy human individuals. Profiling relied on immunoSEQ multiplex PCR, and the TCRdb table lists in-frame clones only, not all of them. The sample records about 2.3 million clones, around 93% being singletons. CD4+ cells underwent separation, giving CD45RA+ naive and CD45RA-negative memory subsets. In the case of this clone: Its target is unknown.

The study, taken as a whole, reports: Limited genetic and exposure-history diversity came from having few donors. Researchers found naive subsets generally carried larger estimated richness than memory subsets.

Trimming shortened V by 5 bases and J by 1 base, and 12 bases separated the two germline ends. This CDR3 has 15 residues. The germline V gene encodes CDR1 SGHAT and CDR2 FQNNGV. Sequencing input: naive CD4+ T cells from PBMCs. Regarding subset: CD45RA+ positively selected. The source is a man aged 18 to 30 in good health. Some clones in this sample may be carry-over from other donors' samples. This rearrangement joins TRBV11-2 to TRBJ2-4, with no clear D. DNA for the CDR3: TGTGCCAGCAGCCCGCTGGAGCCTGCCAAAAACATTCAGTACTTC. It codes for CASSPLEPAKNIQYF.